This T cell receptor beta chain comes out of a study of cytomegalovirus exposure and HLA in healthy donors. Across the whole study: Earlier, fewer than 140 million unique TCR beta sequences were recovered from some 200 million T cells by an analysis.

This clone was seen a few times. The PCR was carried out with 60 Vbeta primers and 13 Jbeta primers. Sequenced by immunoSEQ multiplex PCR; TCRdb stores in-frame clones only, minus some. The data contain 150,000 to 180,000 clones, more than 75% of them seen just once; the ten biggest clones take up approximately 8%. The CDR3 runs 15 residues. Germline V gene data show CDR1 as SEHNR and CDR2 as FQNEAQ (reference sequence). Trimming removed 2 bases from V and 7 bases from J; junction bases left unmatched: 6. This rearrangement joins TRBV7-9 to TRBJ2-1, with 9 bases fitting TRBD2. The TCR sequence derives from a man younger than 40 in good health and CMV-seropositive. Sequenced input: PBMCs. CDR3 residues: CASSLNLAGDNEQFF. As DNA, the CDR3 is TGTGCCAGCAGCTTAAACTTAGCGGGAGATAATGAGCAGTTCTTC. The full variable domain, in which reference TRBV7-9 and TRBJ2-1 provide the parts outside the CDR3, is DTGVSQNPRHKITKRGQNVTFRCDPISEHNRLYWYRQTLGQGPEFLTYFQNEAQLEKSRLLSDRFSAERPKGSFSTLEIQRTEQGDSAMYLCASSLNLAGDNEQFFGPGTRLTVL.